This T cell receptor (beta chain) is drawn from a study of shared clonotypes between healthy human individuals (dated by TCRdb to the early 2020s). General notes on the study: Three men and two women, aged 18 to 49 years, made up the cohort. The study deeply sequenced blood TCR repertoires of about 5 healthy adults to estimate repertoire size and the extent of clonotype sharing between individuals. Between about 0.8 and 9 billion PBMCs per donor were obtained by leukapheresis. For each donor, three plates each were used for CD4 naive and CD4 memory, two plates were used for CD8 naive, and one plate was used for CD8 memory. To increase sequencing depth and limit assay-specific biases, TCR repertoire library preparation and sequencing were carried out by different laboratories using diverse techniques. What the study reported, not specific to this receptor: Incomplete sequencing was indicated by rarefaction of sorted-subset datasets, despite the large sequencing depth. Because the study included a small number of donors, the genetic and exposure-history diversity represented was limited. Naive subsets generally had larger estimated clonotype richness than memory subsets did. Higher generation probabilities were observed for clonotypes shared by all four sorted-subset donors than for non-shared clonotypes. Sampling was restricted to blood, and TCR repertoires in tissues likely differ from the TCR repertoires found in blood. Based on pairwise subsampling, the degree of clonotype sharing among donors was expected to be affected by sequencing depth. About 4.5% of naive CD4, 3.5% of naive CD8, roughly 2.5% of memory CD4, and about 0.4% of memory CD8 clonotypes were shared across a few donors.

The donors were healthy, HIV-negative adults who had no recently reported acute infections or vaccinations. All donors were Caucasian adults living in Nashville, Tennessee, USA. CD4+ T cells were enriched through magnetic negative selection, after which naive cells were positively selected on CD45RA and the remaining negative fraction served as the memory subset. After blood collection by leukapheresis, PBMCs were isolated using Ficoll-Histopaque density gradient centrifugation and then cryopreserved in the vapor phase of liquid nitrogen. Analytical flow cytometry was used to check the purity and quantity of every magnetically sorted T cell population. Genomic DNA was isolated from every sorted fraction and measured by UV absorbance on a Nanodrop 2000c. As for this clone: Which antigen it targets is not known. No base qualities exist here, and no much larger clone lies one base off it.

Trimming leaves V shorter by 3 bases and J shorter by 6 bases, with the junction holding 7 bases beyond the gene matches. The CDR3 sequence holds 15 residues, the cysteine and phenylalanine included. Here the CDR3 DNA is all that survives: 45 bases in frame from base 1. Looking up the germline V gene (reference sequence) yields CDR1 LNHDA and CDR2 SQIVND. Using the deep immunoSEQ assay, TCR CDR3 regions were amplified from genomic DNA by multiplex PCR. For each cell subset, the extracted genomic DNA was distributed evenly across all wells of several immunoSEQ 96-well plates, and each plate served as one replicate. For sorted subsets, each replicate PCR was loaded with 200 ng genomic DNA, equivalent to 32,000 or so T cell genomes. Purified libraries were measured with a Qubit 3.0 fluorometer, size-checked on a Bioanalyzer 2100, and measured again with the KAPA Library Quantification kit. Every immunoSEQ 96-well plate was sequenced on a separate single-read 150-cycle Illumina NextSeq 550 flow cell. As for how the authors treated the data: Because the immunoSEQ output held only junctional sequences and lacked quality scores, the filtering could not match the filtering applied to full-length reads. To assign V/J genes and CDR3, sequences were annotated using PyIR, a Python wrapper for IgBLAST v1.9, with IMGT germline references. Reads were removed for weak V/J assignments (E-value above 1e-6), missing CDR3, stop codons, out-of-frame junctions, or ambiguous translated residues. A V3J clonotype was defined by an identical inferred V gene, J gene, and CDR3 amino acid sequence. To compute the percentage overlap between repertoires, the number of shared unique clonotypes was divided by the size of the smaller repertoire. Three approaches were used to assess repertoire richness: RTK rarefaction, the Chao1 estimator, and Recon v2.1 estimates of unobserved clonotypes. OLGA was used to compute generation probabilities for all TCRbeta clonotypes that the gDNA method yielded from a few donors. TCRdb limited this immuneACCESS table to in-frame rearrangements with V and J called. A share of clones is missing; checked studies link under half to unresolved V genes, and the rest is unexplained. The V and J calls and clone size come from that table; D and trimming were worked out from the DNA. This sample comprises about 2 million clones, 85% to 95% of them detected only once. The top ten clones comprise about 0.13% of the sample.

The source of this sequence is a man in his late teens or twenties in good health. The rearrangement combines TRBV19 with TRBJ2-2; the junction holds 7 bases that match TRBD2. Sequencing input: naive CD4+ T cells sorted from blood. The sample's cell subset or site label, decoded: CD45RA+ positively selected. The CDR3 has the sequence CASSITSVGSGELFF. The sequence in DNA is TGTGCCAGTAGTATCACTAGCGTGGGGTCCGGGGAGCTGTTTTTT.